This T cell receptor (beta chain) was sequenced during a study of cytomegalovirus exposure and HLA in healthy donors. Germline CDR1 and CDR2: SGHRS and YFSETQ. The CDR3 is made up of 14 amino acids. Trimming at V came to 1 base and at J to 3 bases, leaving 3 bases not matched to a gene. The repertoire was sequenced with immunoSEQ multiplex PCR; TCRdb's copy has only in-frame clones and lacks some. The sample lists about 140,000 clones, roughly 93% occurring once. The V and J genes are TRBV5-1 and TRBJ2-5; 7 positions agree with TRBD2. The clonotype comes from a man younger than 35 in good health and CMV-seropositive. The sample consisted of PBMCs. CDR3 region: CASSLSLAEETQYF. The CDR3 coding sequence is TGCGCCAGCAGCTTGAGCCTAGCGGAAGAGACCCAGTACTTC. The variable domain in full, completed from reference TRBV5-1 and TRBJ2-5, reads KAGVTQTPRYLIKTRGQQVTLSCSPISGHRSVSWYQQTPGQGLQFLFEYFSETQRNKGNFPGRFSGRQFSNSRSEMNVSTLELGDSALYLCASSLSLAEETQYFGPGTRLLVL.